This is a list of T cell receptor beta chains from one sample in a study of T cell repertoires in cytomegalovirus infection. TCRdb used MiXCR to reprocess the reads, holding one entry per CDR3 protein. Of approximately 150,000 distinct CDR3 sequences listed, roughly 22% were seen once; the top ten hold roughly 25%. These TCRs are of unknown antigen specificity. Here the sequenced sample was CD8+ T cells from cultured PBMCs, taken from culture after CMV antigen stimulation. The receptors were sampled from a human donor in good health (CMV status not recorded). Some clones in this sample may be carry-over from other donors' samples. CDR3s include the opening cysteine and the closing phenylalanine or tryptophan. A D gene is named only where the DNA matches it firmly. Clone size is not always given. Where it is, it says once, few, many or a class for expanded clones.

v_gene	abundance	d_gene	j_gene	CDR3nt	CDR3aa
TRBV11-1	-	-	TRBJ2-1	TGTGCCAGCAGCCAGGACAGATTTATGGGGCACAATGAGCAGTTCTTC	CASSQDRFMGHNEQFF
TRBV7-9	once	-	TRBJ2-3	TGTGCCAGCAGCGTCGGTAGCACAGATACGCAGTATTTT	CASSVGSTDTQYF
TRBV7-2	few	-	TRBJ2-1	TGTGCCAGCAGCTTGGGACACGGGCCGAGCTCCTACAATGAGCAGTTCTTC	CASSLGHGPSSYNEQFF
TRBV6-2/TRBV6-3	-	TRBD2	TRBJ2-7	TGTGCCAGCAGCAGACTAGCGGGGATTTACGAGCAGTACTTC	CASSRLAGIYEQYF
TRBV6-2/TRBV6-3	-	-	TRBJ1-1	TGTGCCAGCAGTCCCCCCAGGGACCTGGGAAACACTGAAGCTTTCTTT	CASSPPRDLGNTEAFF
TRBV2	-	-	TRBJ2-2	TGTGCCAGCAGTCCGCAGGGGCAGGCCGGGGAGCTGTTTTTT	CASSPQGQAGELFF
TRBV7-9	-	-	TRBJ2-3	TGTGCCAGCAGCTCCCGGGACATCACTAGCACAGATACGCAGTATTTT	CASSSRDITSTDTQYF
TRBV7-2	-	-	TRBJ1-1	TGTGCCATCTTGAGGTACAGCGCGCCTAGCACTGAAGCTTTCTTT	CAILRYSAPSTEAFF
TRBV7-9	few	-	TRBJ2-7	TGTGCCAGCAGCGGGGCGAGGGCGTACGAGCAGTACTTC	CASSGARAYEQYF
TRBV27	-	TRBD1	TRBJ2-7	TGTGCCAGCAGTCCCGGGACAGGCGGCGCCGAGCAGTACTTC	CASSPGTGGAEQYF
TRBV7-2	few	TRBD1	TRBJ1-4	TGTGCCAGCAGCTTACCGACAGGGGAGTTTAAGGAACTGTTTTTT	CASSLPTGEFKELFF
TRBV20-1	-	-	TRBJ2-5	TGCAGTGCATGGACAGAGACGACTCAAGAGACCCAGTACTTC	CSAWTETTQETQYF
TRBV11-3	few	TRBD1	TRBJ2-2	TGTGCCAGCAGCTTAGTGGGGACAGGGGCCGACATAACCGGGGAGCTGTTTTTT	CASSLVGTGADITGELFF
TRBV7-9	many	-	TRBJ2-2	TGTGCCAGCAGCTTTCATTCGCCTGGGGACACCGGGGAGCTGTTTTTT	CASSFHSPGDTGELFF
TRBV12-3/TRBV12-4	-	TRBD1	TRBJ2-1	TGTGCCAGCAGGGCCGGGACAGGGGTCAATGAGCAGTTCTTC	CASRAGTGVNEQFF
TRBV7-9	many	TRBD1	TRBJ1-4	TGTGCCAGCAGACCAGACAGGGGGAATGAAAAACTGTTTTTT	CASRPDRGNEKLFF
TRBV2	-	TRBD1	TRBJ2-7	TGTGCCAGCAGGGACAGGTTTTACGAGCAGTACTTC	CASRDRFYEQYF
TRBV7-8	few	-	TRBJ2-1	TGTGCCAGCAGCTTAGATCGTAACAGGCCGGGGCTTACGGACAATGAGCAGTTCTTC	CASSLDRNRPGLTDNEQFF
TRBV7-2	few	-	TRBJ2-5	TGTGCCAGCAGCTTAGGTGGGATGGAGACCCAGTACTTC	CASSLGGMETQYF
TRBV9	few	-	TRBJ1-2	TGTGCCAGCAGCGTTCCCGGGGGCGCTAACTATGGCTACACCTTC	CASSVPGGANYGYTF
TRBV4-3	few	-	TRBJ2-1	TGCGCCAGCAGCCAAGAAGCAGGGAGCTCCTACAATGAGCAGTTCTTC	CASSQEAGSSYNEQFF
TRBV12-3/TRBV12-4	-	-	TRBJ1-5	TGTGCCAGCACCGGAGGGTATCAGCCCCAGCATTTT	CASTGGYQPQHF
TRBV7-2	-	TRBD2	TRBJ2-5	TGTGCCAGCAGCTTAGTGGGTAGCGGGGGGGTTCATGAGACCCAGTACTTC	CASSLVGSGGVHETQYF
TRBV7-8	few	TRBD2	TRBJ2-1	TGTGCCAGCAGCTTAAGGGTAGCGGGGGCTCTCCTAGACAATGAGCAGTTCTTC	CASSLRVAGALLDNEQFF
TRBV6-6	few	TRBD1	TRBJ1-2	TGTGCCAGCAGTTCAACAGGGGCCGAAGGCTACACCTTC	CASSSTGAEGYTF
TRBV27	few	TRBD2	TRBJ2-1	TGTGCCAGCAGTATCTACAGTAGCGGGGGGACGTACAATGAGCAGTTCTTC	CASSIYSSGGTYNEQFF